This TCR beta chain was retrieved from a study of neoadjuvant nivolumab and ipilimumab in lung cancer. Whole-study results and caveats: TCR clonality did not significantly correlate with pathologic tumor regression. Only two of four nivolumab-treated tumors gained richness and clonality by surgery. TCR richness and clonality were higher in tumors than adjacent uninvolved lung. A small number of samples were TCR sequenced.

This clone showed up just once. Its cognate antigen is unknown. V lost 3 bases and J 0 bases, leaving 10 bases between the germline ends. Germline CDR1 reads SGHRS; CDR2 reads YFSETQ. The CDR3 is 14 amino acids. The assay was immunoSEQ multiplex PCR, and TCRdb's table has in-frame clones only and misses some. The sample includes some 29,000 clones, approximately 83% of them seen just once. The source is an adult with non-small cell lung cancer. The chain links TRBV5-1 to TRBJ2-7, with D possibly TRBD2 on 5 matching bases. The material was tumor tissue, obtained after neoadjuvant nivolumab, alone or with ipilimumab, at or shortly before surgery. CDR3 sequence reads: CASSYGGSSYEQYF. Written as DNA, the CDR3 is TGCGCCAGCAGCTATGGCGGGTCCTCCTACGAGCAGTACTTC. Looking up the rest from reference TRBV5-1 and TRBJ2-7 gives the full variable domain: KAGVTQTPRYLIKTRGQQVTLSCSPISGHRSVSWYQQTPGQGLQFLFEYFSETQRNKGNFPGRFSGRQFSNSRSEMNVSTLELGDSALYLCASSYGGSSYEQYFGPGTRLTVT.